This TCR beta chain was obtained from a study of blood T cell repertoires in COVID-19. Across the study: Samples of COVID-19 (acute and convalescent) were obtained from the United States, Italy and Spain.

Recovered status applied to Cohort 3 donors who had two consecutive negative PCRs. It also applied to those with clearance or with symptom resolution. As handled by the study authors: Estimated nucleated cell counts came from reference gene primer amplification. Profiling relied on immunoSEQ multiplex PCR, and the TCRdb table lists in-frame clones only, not all of them. For V, J and clone size, that table is used; D and trimming come from the DNA. The sample lists approximately 220,000 clones, 84% occurring once. The source is a woman aged 40-49 years who had recovered from COVID-19. The specimen was PBMCs or T cells enriched from blood (not recorded which).

CDR3 nucleotide sequence: TGTGCCAGCAGCGGTAGGACAGGGGACGAGCAGTACTTC. It yields the protein CASSGRTGDEQYF. V gene TRBV9 combines with J gene TRBJ2-7, with 9 nucleotides matching TRBD1. The CDR3 length is 13 residues. Trimming cost V 3 bases and J 5 bases; bases outside gene matches: 3. CDR1 and CDR2 (germline): SGDLS, YYNGEE.